A single sample is the source of the 18 T cell receptor beta chains below, sequenced in a study of early T cells in non-severe SARS-CoV-2 infection. TCRdb re-called the 5' RACE reads with MiXCR, one entry per CDR3 protein. Found here are approximately 120,000 distinct CDR3 sequences, approximately 15% of them singletons; the top ten hold less than 25%. Sequencing was done on a sample of whole blood. The source is an adult who was a healthcare worker with PCR-confirmed SARS-CoV-2 infection or an uninfected control (not recorded which).

The chain carries TRBV2 and TRBJ1-1; the D is unclear. CDR1 and CDR2 (germline): SNHLY, FYNNEI. V shed 5 bases and J shed 3 bases, with 7 bases lying between them. The CDR3 length is 12 residues. DNA of the CDR3: TGTGCCAGCAGTCCTAGGGACACTGAAGCTTTCTTT. This sequence encodes CASSPRDTEAFF. Together with reference TRBV2 and TRBJ1-1, the CDR3 gives the full variable domain: EPEVTQTPSHQVTQMGQEVILRCVPISNHLYFYWYRQILGQKVEFLVSFYNNEISEKSEIFDDQFSVERPDGSNFTLKIRSTKLEDSAMYFCASSPRDTEAFFGQGTRLTVV.

This clonotype was observed a handful of times. V usage is TRBV12-3 or TRBV12-4 and J usage is TRBJ1-2; maybe TRBD1 (5 bases). This CDR3 comprises 13 residues. Trimming removed 5 bases from V and 9 bases from J, with 16 bases in between. CDR3 DNA: TGTGCCAGCAGTCTCGACGGGACTTTGAGCTACACCTTC. Translating gives CASSLDGTLSYTF.

On this clonotype itself: With a much larger clone just one base away, this may be a read error. The chain combines TRBV29-1 with TRBJ2-3, with D unresolved. In germline, CDR1 is SQVTM, CDR2 ANQGSEA. V was clipped by 4 bases and J by 6 bases, with 17 bases between them. The CDR3 covers 14 residues. CDR3 in DNA: TGCAGCGTTGGGGTTCTCAAAGGGCCGGATACGCAGTATTTT. It yields the protein CSVGVLKGPDTQYF.

This clonotype was seen a few times. This chain connects TRBV7-9 to TRBJ2-7; D gene unclear. The germline V gene has CDR1 SEHNR and CDR2 FQNEAQ (reference sequence). This CDR3 is built from 14 residues. Trimming left V 1 base short and J 2 bases short, with 9 bases between. In nucleotides, the CDR3 is TGTGCCAGCAGCTTAGGGGGTCGCCCCTACGAGCAGTACTTC. It translates to CASSLGGRPYEQYF.

This chain connects TRBV10-3 to TRBJ1-2; TRBD1 might be the D (5 bases). The CDR3 has 15 amino acids. Germline V CDR1 and CDR2: ENHRY, SYGVKD. Trimming cost V 0 bases and J 3 bases, with 11 bases left between them. The chain's CDR3 is CAISESGGSDYGYTF. The CDR3, as DNA: TGTGCCATCAGTGAGTCTGGGGGGTCCGACTATGGCTACACCTTC.

The table lists this clonotype with many counts. The CDR3 loop reads CASSPDIGYNEQFF. Written as DNA, the CDR3 is TGTGCCAGCAGCCCGGACATTGGGTACAATGAGCAGTTCTTC. The rearrangement uses TRBV7-8 and TRBJ2-1; a possible D gene is TRBD1 (5 bases). The CDR3 consists of 14 residues. Trimming took off 5 bases at V and 4 bases at J, with 12 bases between the two ends. CDR1 and CDR2 (germline): SGHVS, FQNEAQ.

The V gene is TRBV7-9, the J gene TRBJ2-7; 7 positions agree with TRBD2. This CDR3 comprises 15 residues. V gave up 5 bases and J gave up 0 bases; unmatched junction bases: 7. Germline CDR1 reads SEHNR; CDR2 reads FQNEAQ (reference sequence). The CDR3 bases are TGTGCCAGCAGCCTTTCTGGGAGGGCCTCCTACGAGCAGTACTTC. It specifies CASSLSGRASYEQYF.

This clonotype was detected many times. J is TRBJ2-5 and V is TRBV12-3 or TRBV12-4; D tentatively fits TRBD1 or TRBD2 (6 bases each). The CDR3 contains 14 residues. V gave up 3 bases and J gave up 3 bases, with 11 bases separating them. This CDR3 reads CASSLGGAEETQYF. The CDR3 DNA sequence: TGTGCCAGCAGTTTGGGGGGCGCGGAAGAGACCCAGTACTTC.

The rearrangement links TRBV13 to TRBJ2-1; 16 bases are a match to TRBD2. J lost 9 bases, V lost 5 bases, and 10 bases had no gene match. CDR3 size: 17 residues. The germline V gene has CDR1 PRHDT and CDR2 FYEKMQ (reference sequence). CDR3 sequence: CASSASGTSGGAFEQFF. In nucleotides, the CDR3 is TGTGCCAGCAGCGCGTCCGGGACTAGCGGGGGGGCCTTTGAGCAGTTCTTC.

The chain links TRBV18 to TRBJ1-1; a weak D match, TRBD1 (5 bases). Trimming took 2 bases from V and 5 from J, leaving 12 bases between them. Germline CDR1 reads KGHSH; CDR2 reads LQKENI. There are 14 residues in the CDR3. CDR3 coding DNA: TGTGCCAGCTCACCATCCGGGGCTCGGACTGAAGCTTTCTTT. This sequence encodes CASSPSGARTEAFF.

V usage is TRBV18 and J usage is TRBJ1-4, with 7 bases lining up with TRBD1. With V trimmed by 3 bases and J by 6 bases, 10 bases remained unmatched. This CDR3 is 16 amino acids long. Germline loops: CDR1 KGHSH, CDR2 LQKENI. CDR3 sequence (DNA): TGTGCCAGCTCACCGCCTAACAGGGGAGGAGATGAAAAACTGTTTTTT. The encoded protein is CASSPPNRGGDEKLFF.

This clonotype appeared many times. The chain links TRBV4-1 to TRBJ2-4; 7 nucleotides agree with TRBD1. The V gene's germline CDR1 is MGHRA and CDR2 YSYEKL. V trimming: 5 bases; J trimming: 1 base; junction bases outside the gene matches: 11. The CDR3 extends over 17 amino acids. Here the CDR3 reads CASSATGQIAAKNIQYF. The DNA of the CDR3 is TGCGCCAGCAGCGCGACAGGGCAGATTGCTGCCAAAAACATTCAGTACTTC.

This clonotype came up a few times. The rearrangement uses TRBV7-9 and TRBJ2-3; D is unclear. Germline V gene sequence: CDR1 SEHNR, CDR2 FQNEAQ (reference sequence). Trimming shortened V by 2 bases and J by 6 bases, and 6 bases separated the two germline ends. CDR3 length: 12 residues. As DNA, the CDR3 is TGTGCCAGCAGCTTATCTCGGGATACGCAGTATTTT. It encodes CASSLSRDTQYF.

The V call is TRBV9, the J call TRBJ2-3; D ambiguous. The CDR3 contains 16 residues. Germline lookup yields CDR1 SGDLS and CDR2 YYNGEE. Trimming took 3 bases from V and 4 from J, leaving 18 bases between them. Here the CDR3 DNA reads TGTGCCAGCAGCGCCCTCGGCCCGACCAGTGCAGATACGCAGTATTTT. Translating gives CASSALGPTSADTQYF.

Many counts were recorded for this clonotype. This chain uses TRBV2 with TRBJ2-7; no reliable D call. The CDR3 covers 14 residues. The germline V gene has CDR1 SNHLY and CDR2 FYNNEI. Trimming stripped 6 bases from V and 5 bases from J, with 17 bases between. The CDR3, as DNA: TGTGCCAGCAGAGATATCCCTTTCCGGGACGAGCAGTACTTC. Translating gives CASRDIPFRDEQYF.

The table lists this clonotype with a few counts. The chain uses TRBV5-4 and TRBJ2-7; 8 positions agree with TRBD2. After removal of 4 bases from V and 1 base from J, the junction contained 7 bases not matched to a gene. The CDR3 contains 15 residues. Germline CDR1 and CDR2: SGHNT and YYREEE (reference sequence). The CDR3 DNA follows: TGTGCCAGCAGCGCAGGAAGCGGGGGTTCCTACGAGCAGTACTTC. This encodes CASSAGSGGSYEQYF.

V gene TRBV11-2 combines with J gene TRBJ1-1; D remains ambiguous. This CDR3 spans 15 amino acids. The V end was cut by 5 bases, the J end by 2 bases, with 15 bases between. Germline lookup yields CDR1 SGHAT and CDR2 FQNNGV. The chain's CDR3 is CASSPREIFNTEAFF. CDR3 coding DNA: TGTGCCAGCAGCCCGAGGGAGATTTTCAACACTGAAGCTTTCTTT.

This clonotype was detected a few times. CDR3 in amino acids: CASKPEGGRNEQFF. As DNA, the CDR3 is TGTGCCAGCAAGCCGGAGGGGGGCCGGAATGAGCAGTTCTTC. This rearrangement joins TRBV11-2 to TRBJ2-1; D tentatively fits TRBD1 or TRBD2 (6 bases each). Germline CDR1 and CDR2: SGHAT and FQNNGV. This CDR3 contains 14 residues. V was pared by 7 bases and J by 7 bases, with 17 bases between. Together with reference TRBV11-2 and TRBJ2-1, the CDR3 gives the full variable domain: EAGVAQSPRYKIIEKRQSVAFWCNPISGHATLYWYQQILGQGPKLLIQFQNNGVVDDSQLPKDRFSAERLKGVDSTLKIQPAKLEDSAVYLCASKPEGGRNEQFFGPGTRLTVL.